This is a list of T cell receptor beta chains from one sample in a study of shared clonotypes between healthy human individuals. Method: immunoSEQ multiplex PCR; TCRdb's copy keeps in-frame clones and lacks some. The table has 2,500,000 or so clones, 80% to 95% seen once. Sequencing was carried out using naive CD4+ T cells from PBMCs. All receptors come from a man aged 18-30 years in good health. Some clones in this sample may be carry-over from other donors' samples. Each CDR3 is given with its conserved first and last residue. The D gene is left open where the match is weak. Clone size appears in some rows only: once, few, many, or a class for an expanded clone.

>.|.|TRBJ1-2|TRBV29-1
TGCAGCGTTACCGGACTCCGGGGCTATGGCTACACCTTC
CSVTGLRGYGYTF
>.|once|TRBJ2-1|TRBV5-6
TGTGCCAGCAGCCGGGGGAGCTCCTACAATGAGCAGTTCTTC
CASSRGSSYNEQFF
>.|few|TRBJ2-2|TRBV4-1
TGCGCCAGCAGCCAAGGGCAGGTGAACACCGGGGAGCTGTTTTTT
CASSQGQVNTGELFF
>TRBD1|.|TRBJ1-5|TRBV13
TGTGCCAGCAGCTTAGCGGGCAGGGGGGGTCCCCAACAGCCCCAGCATTTT
CASSLAGRGGPQQPQHF
>.|.|TRBJ2-7|TRBV19
TGTGCCAGTAGTATCGCTACAGGCCCAACCTCCTACGAGCAGTACTTC
CASSIATGPTSYEQYF
>.|.|TRBJ1-1|TRBV11-2
TGTGCCAGCAGCTTCCTCCAGGGAAGGGGGACTGAAGCTTTCTTT
CASSFLQGRGTEAFF
>TRBD1|.|TRBJ2-7|TRBV30
TGTGCCTGGAGTGCGGACAGGGGGCTCTACGAGCAGTACTTC
CAWSADRGLYEQYF
>.|.|TRBJ2-7|TRBV20-1
TGCAGTGCTAGAGATGGCTACGAGCAGTACTTC
CSARDGYEQYF
>TRBD1|.|TRBJ2-1|TRBV6-6
TGTGCCAGCAGCCCCCGGACAGGGGGCAATGAGCAGTTCTTC
CASSPRTGGNEQFF
>.|.|TRBJ2-5|TRBV21-1
TGTGCCAGCAGCAAAGCTATGAGTCCCAGCGGGCAAGAGACCCAGTACTTC
CASSKAMSPSGQETQYF
>.|.|TRBJ2-6|TRBV27
TGTGCCAGCAGTTTATACCGGGCTGGGGCCAACGTCCTGACTTTC
CASSLYRAGANVLTF
>.|.|TRBJ1-1|TRBV6-5
TGTGCCAGCAGTCTACAGGTTACGAACACTGAAGCTTTCTTT
CASSLQVTNTEAFF
>.|once|TRBJ1-4|TRBV28
TGTGCCAGCAGTTTGTCGGGTCTGGGCAGGGATGGGGAAAAACTGTTTTTT
CASSLSGLGRDGEKLFF
>TRBD2|.|TRBJ2-7|TRBV7-8
TGTGCCAGCAGCTTAGGGCTAGCGGGATACCCCTCCTACGAGCAGTACTTC
CASSLGLAGYPSYEQYF
>TRBD1|.|TRBJ1-4|TRBV30
TGTGCCTGGAGTTCCGGGACAGGGTATGAAAAACTGTTTTTT
CAWSSGTGYEKLFF
>TRBD2|.|TRBJ2-1|TRBV19
TGTGCCAGTCCTACGGGGCTAGCGGGAGGGTACAGGATGAGTGAGCAGTTCTTC
CASPTGLAGGYRMSEQFF
>.|.|TRBJ1-1|TRBV5-1
TGCGCCAGCAGGGCGGGAGAGAACACTGAAGCTTTCTTT
CASRAGENTEAFF
>.|.|TRBJ2-3|TRBV27
TGTGCCAGCAGTTCCATCGGGCGGGCGTACACAGATACGCAGTATTTT
CASSSIGRAYTDTQYF
>.|.|TRBJ1-2|TRBV27
TGTGCCAGCAGTTCAGGGGCTAACTATGGCTACACCTTC
CASSSGANYGYTF
>.|once|TRBJ2-1|TRBV25-1
TGTGCCAGCAGGGCCTACAATGAGCAGTTCTTC
CASRAYNEQFF
>.|.|TRBJ2-3|TRBV7-2
TGTGCCAGCAGCCTCCAGGGGGGAGATACGCAGTATTTT
CASSLQGGDTQYF
>TRBD1|.|TRBJ2-3|TRBV5-1
TGCGCCAGCAGCTTCAAGGGGGCGAGAACAGATACGCAGTATTTT
CASSFKGARTDTQYF
>.|.|TRBJ2-6|TRBV7-8
TGTGCCAGCAGCTTAGCAGGGTCTGGGGCCAACGTCCTGACTTTC
CASSLAGSGANVLTF
>.|.|TRBJ2-2|TRBV7-3
TGTGCCAGCAGCTTAATTGGGGCAGCTACGTCCGGGGAGCTGTTTTTT
CASSLIGAATSGELFF
>.|.|TRBJ1-2|TRBV18
TGTGCCAGCTCCTCAGACCGGGAAGGTGGCTACACCTTC
CASSSDREGGYTF
>.|.|TRBJ1-5|TRBV18
TGTGCCAGCTCACCGGGGAGGGAGCAGCCCCAGCATTTT
CASSPGREQPQHF
>.|.|TRBJ2-3|TRBV9
TGTGCCAGCAGCGTAGGAACTCTACCCACAGATACGCAGTATTTT
CASSVGTLPTDTQYF